The entry below gives a single T cell receptor (beta chain) sequence along with its context. This sample was taken from a study of shared clonotypes between healthy human individuals. TCRdb keeps only in-frame clones here, not all; method: immunoSEQ multiplex PCR. Of about 2.4 million clones listed, approximately 93% are singletons. With 9 bases clipped from V and 5 bases from J, the junction kept 8 bases outside the gene matches. This CDR3 comprises 15 residues. In germline, CDR1 is SGHVS, CDR2 FQNEAQ. The source is a man aged 18-30 years in good health. Some clones in this sample may be carry-over from other donors' samples. The material sequenced was naive CD4+ T cells from PBMCs. The subset denotes: CD45RA+ positively selected. V usage is TRBV7-8 and J usage is TRBJ2-1, with 12 positions matching TRBD2. CDR3 sequence reads: CASMHRTSGNNEQFF. CDR3 in DNA: TGTGCCAGTATGCATAGGACTAGCGGGAACAATGAGCAGTTCTTC.